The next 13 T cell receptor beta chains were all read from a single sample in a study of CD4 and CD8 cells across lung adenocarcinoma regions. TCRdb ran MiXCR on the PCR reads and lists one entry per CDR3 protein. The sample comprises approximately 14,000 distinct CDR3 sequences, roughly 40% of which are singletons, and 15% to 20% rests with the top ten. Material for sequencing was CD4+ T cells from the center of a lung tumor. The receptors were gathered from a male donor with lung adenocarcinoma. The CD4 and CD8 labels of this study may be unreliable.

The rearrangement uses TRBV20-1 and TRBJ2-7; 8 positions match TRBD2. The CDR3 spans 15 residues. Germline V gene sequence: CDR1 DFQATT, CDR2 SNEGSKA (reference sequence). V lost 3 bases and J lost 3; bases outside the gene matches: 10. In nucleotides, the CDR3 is TGCAGTGCTAGTGTACCGGGACTAGATTTCTACGAGCAGTACTTC. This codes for CSASVPGLDFYEQYF.

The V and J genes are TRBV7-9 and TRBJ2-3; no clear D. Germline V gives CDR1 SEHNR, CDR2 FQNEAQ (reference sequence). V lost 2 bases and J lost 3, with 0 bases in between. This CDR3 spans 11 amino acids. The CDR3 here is CASSLTDTQYF. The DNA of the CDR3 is TGTGCCAGCAGCTTAACAGATACGCAGTATTTT.

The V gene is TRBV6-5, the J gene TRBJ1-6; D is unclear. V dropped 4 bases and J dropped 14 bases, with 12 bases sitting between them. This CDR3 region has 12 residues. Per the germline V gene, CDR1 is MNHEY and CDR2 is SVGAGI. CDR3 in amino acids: CASSLRVGALHF. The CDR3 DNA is TGTGCCAGCAGTTTGAGGGTTGGGGCCCTCCACTTT.

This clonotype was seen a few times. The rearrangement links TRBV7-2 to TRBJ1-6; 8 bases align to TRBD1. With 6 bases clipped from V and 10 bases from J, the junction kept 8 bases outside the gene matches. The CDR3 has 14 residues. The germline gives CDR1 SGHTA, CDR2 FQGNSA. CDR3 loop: CASSYGQGTSPLHF. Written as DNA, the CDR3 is TGTGCCAGCAGTTACGGACAGGGAACATCACCCCTCCACTTT.

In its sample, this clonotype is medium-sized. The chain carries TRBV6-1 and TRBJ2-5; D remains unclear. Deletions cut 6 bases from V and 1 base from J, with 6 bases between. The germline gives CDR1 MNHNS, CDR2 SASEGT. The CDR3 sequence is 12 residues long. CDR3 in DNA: TGTGCCAGCAGCCAATCCCAAGAGACCCAGTACTTC. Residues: CASSQSQETQYF.

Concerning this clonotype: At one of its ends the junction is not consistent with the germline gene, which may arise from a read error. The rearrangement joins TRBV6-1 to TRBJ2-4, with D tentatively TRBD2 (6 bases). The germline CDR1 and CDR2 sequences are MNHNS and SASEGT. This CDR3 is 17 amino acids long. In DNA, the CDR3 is TGTGCCAGCAGTAGAGACCCGGCGCGGGGATCCACAGATATTCAGTACTTT. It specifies CASSRDPARGSTDIQYF.

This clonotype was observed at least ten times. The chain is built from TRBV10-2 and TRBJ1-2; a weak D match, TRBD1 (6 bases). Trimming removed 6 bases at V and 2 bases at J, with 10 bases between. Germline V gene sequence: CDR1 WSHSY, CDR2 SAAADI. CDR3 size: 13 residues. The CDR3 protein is CASRSRGNYGYTF. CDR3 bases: TGCGCCAGCAGATCCAGGGGAAACTATGGCTACACCTTC.

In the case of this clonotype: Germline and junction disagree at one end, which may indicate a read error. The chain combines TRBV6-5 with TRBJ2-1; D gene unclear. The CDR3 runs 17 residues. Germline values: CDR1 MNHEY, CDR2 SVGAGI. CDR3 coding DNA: TGTGCCAGCAGTTACCAGATAGGCCAAGGCGGCTCGAGTGAGCAGTTTTTC. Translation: CASSYQIGQGGSSEQFF.

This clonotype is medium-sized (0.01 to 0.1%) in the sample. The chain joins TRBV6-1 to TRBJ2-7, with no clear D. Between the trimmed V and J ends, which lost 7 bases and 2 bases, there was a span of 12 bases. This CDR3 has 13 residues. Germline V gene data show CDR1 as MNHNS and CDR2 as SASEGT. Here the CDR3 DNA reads TGTGCCAGCACTATGACTGGGCCCTACGAGCAGTACTTC. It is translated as CASTMTGPYEQYF.

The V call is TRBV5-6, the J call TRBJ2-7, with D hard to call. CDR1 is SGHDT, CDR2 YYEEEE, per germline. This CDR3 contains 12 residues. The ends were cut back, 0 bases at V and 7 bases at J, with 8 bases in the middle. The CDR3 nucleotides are TGTGCCAGCAGCTTGGCTCCGGAGGAGCAGTACTTC. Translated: CASSLAPEEQYF.

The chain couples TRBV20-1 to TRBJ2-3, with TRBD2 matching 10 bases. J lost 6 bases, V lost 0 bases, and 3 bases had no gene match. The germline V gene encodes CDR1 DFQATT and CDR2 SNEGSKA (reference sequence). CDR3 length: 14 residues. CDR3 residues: CSARDTSGVDTQYF. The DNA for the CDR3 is TGCAGTGCTAGAGATACTAGCGGGGTGGATACGCAGTATTTT.

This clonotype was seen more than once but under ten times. The CDR3 DNA reads TGTGCCAGCAGCATCACCCTAGCGGAAAACTCCTACGAGCAGTACTTC. It translates to CASSITLAENSYEQYF. V and J are TRBV11-2 and TRBJ2-5, with 7 bases fitting TRBD2. The DNA end is a closer match to TRBJ2-7, so the J assignment may be wrong. The CDR3 extends over 16 amino acids. Germline CDR1 reads SGHAT; CDR2 reads FQNNGV.

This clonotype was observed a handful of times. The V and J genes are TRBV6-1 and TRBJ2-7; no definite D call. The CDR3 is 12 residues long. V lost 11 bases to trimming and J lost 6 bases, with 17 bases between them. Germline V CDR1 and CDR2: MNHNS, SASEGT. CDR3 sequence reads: CAVGIGRFEQYF. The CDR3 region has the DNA TGTGCCGTGGGGATTGGTCGGTTCGAGCAGTACTTC.